This T cell receptor (beta chain) was identified in a study of T cell responses to AZD1222 COVID-19 vaccine. TCRdb keeps only in-frame clones here, not all; method: immunoSEQ multiplex PCR. The repertoire holds roughly 120,000 clones, with about 88% as singletons. V dropped 3 bases and J dropped 0; count of bases not matched to a gene: 10. Germline CDR1 PRHDT, CDR2 FYEKMQ (reference sequence). The CDR3 has 18 amino acids. Findings of the study overall: At study baseline, merely about 6 AZD1222 recipients were seropositive. It should be noted that donors were predominantly white British and more often female, and clonal diversity was possibly underestimated.

With regard to this clone: The antigen remains unidentified.

This sample comprised peripheral blood, obtained 28 days after the second AZD1222 dose. The chain carries TRBV13 and TRBJ1-2, with 10 bases lining up with TRBD1. The clonotype comes from an adult who received the AZD1222 COVID-19 vaccine. The CDR3 protein is CASSFQGQGTPSNYGYTF. The DNA for the CDR3 is TGTGCCAGCAGCTTTCAGGGACAGGGGACGCCTTCTAACTATGGCTACACCTTC. Supplemented by reference TRBV13 and TRBJ1-2, the full variable domain reads AAGVIQSPRHLIKEKRETATLKCYPIPRHDTVYWYQQGPGQDPQFLISFYEKMQSDKGSIPDRFSAQQFSDYHSELNMSSLELGDSALYFCASSFQGQGTPSNYGYTFGSGTRLTVV.